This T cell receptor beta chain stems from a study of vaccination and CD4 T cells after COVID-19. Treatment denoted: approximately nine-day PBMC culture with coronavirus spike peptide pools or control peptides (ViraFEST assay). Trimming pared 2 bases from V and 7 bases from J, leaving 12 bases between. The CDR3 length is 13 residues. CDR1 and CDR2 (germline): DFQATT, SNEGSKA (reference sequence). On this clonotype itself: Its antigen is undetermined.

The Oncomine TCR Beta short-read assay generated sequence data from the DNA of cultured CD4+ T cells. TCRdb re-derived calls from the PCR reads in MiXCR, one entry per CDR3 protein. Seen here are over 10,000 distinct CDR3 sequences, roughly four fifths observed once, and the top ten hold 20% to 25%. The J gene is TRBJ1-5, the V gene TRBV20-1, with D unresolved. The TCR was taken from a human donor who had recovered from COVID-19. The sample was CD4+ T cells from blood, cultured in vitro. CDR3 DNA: TGCAGTGCTAGAACCTCAGAAGGCCAGCCCCAGCATTTT. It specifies CSARTSEGQPQHF.